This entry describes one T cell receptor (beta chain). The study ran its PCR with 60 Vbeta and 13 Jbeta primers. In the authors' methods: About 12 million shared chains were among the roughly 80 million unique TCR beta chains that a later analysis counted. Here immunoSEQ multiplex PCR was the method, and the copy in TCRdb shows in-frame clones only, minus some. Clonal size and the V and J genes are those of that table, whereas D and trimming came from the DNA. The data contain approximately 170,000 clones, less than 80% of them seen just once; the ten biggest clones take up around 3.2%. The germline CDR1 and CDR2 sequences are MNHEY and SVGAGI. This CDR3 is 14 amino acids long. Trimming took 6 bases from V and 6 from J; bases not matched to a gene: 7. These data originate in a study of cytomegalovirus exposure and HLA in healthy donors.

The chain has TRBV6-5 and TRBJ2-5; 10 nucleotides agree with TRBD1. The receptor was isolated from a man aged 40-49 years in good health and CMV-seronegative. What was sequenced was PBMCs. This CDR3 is CASSPRDRGKTQYF. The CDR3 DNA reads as TGTGCCAGCAGCCCCAGGGACAGGGGAAAGACCCAGTACTTC.